One sample yielded the 22 T cell receptor beta chains listed below, sequenced in a study of molecular identifiers for immune sequencing clone quantification. TCRdb independently ran MiXCR on the PCR reads; one entry per CDR3 protein. The table records over 600,000 distinct CDR3 sequences, 20% of them present only once. Sequenced: naive CD8+ T cells from blood, with Jurkat cell RNA spiked in. As to subset: FACS-sorted CD8+CD4-CCR7+CD45RA+ naive T cells. All receptors come from a human donor in good health. Some libraries in this study had Jurkat cell RNA spiked in.

This clonotype was detected many times. The chain has TRBV13 and TRBJ1-1; 9 nucleotides align to TRBD1. With V trimmed by 3 bases and J by 3 bases, 5 bases remained unmatched. Germline-derived CDR1 and CDR2 are PRHDT and FYEKMQ (reference sequence). The CDR3 loop spans 15 amino acids. CDR3 sequence reads: CASSFNRGRYTEAFF. CDR3 DNA: TGTGCCAGCAGCTTTAACAGGGGGCGGTACACTGAAGCTTTCTTT.

For this clonotype: A much larger clone differs from this one at a single base, so this may be a read error. The rearrangement uses TRBV30 and TRBJ1-1; D not certain. Trimming took 4 bases from V and 3 from J, leaving 9 bases between them. Germline V gives CDR1 GTSNPN, CDR2 SVGIG (reference sequence). CDR3 length equals 12 residues. This CDR3 reads CAWKGGHTEAFF. The DNA of the CDR3 is TGTGCCTGGAAGGGCGGGCACACTGAAGCTTTCTTT.

Many counts were recorded for this clonotype. V and J are TRBV4-3 and TRBJ1-1, with D maybe TRBD1 (5 bases). Trimming cost V 0 bases and J 5 bases, with 10 bases left between them. CDR3 size: 14 residues. The germline CDR1 and CDR2 sequences are LGHNA and YSLEER. The DNA of the CDR3 is TGCGCCAGCAGCCAAGATGAGGGGAGAACTGAAGCTTTCTTT. It encodes CASSQDEGRTEAFF.

This clonotype was found many times. The chain couples TRBV28 to TRBJ2-7; 8 bases are shared with TRBD2. The CDR3 extends over 14 amino acids. V shed 6 bases and J 6 bases; nucleotides not matched to a gene: 10. Germline lookup yields CDR1 MDHEN and CDR2 SYDVKM. CDR3 protein: CASSHGPLAVEQYF. CDR3 bases: TGTGCCAGCAGCCACGGGCCACTAGCGGTCGAGCAGTACTTC.

This clonotype came up many times. This CDR3 is CASSYDSGGNSYEQYF. Written as DNA, the CDR3 is TGTGCCAGCAGTTACGACAGCGGAGGCAACTCCTACGAGCAGTACTTC. V gene TRBV6-6 combines with J gene TRBJ2-7, with D perhaps assigned TRBD1 or TRBD2 (5 bases each). The CDR3 has 16 residues. CDR1 is MNHNY and CDR2 is SVGAGI in the germline V gene (reference sequence). Trimming stripped 2 bases from V and 0 bases from J, with 14 bases between.

This clonotype was counted at least ten times. The chain recombines TRBV19 with TRBJ2-7; no clear D. V shed 6 bases and J shed 2 bases, with 14 bases lying between them. CDR1 LNHDA and CDR2 SQIVND come from the germline V gene (reference sequence). CDR3 size: 14 residues. CDR3 DNA: TGTGCCAGTAGAGCGTGGACGGACGCCTACGAGCAGTACTTC. It yields the protein CASRAWTDAYEQYF.

This clonotype was recorded at least ten times. The rearrangement joins TRBV6-5 to TRBJ2-7; 11 bases line up with TRBD2. The CDR3 runs 16 residues. Losses at the gene ends were 0 bases for V and 4 bases for J; bases not matched to a gene: 5. The germline CDR1 and CDR2 sequences are MNHEY and SVGAGI. The CDR3 sequence: CASSYSPSGGLYEQYF. The CDR3 DNA is TGTGCCAGCAGTTACTCGCCTAGCGGGGGGCTATACGAGCAGTACTTC.

This clonotype was seen many times. A read error may produce the germline difference seen at one junction end. V and J are TRBV7-8 and TRBJ1-5; no clear D. The germline gives CDR1 SGHVS, CDR2 FQNEAQ. The CDR3 runs to 13 residues. The CDR3 protein is CASSPDINLGLYF. The CDR3 nucleotides are TGTGCCAGCAGCCCCGACATCAATCTAGGTTTGTATTTT.

In its sample, this clonotype was seen many times. J is TRBJ1-1 and V is TRBV7-9, with D tentatively TRBD1 (5 bases). Trimming cost V 6 bases and J 3 bases, with 20 bases left between them. Per the germline V gene, CDR1 is SEHNR and CDR2 is FQNEAQ (reference sequence). There are 16 residues in the CDR3. CDR3 loop: CASRTTVGGLYTEAFF. CDR3 DNA sequence: TGTGCCAGCAGAACCACGGTCGGGGGGTTGTACACTGAAGCTTTCTTT. Full variable domain (missing parts from reference TRBV7-9 and TRBJ1-1): DTGVSQNPRHKITKRGQNVTFRCDPISEHNRLYWYRQTLGQGPEFLTYFQNEAQLEKSRLLSDRFSAERPKGSFSTLEIQRTEQGDSAMYLCASRTTVGGLYTEAFFGQGTRLTVV.

Many counts were recorded for this clonotype. This chain links TRBV13 with TRBJ1-4, with unresolved D. Trimming removed 2 bases at V and 1 base at J, with 5 bases between. The CDR3 covers 14 residues. The germline V gene encodes CDR1 PRHDT and CDR2 FYEKMQ (reference sequence). CDR3 protein: CASSLWGTNEKLFF. CDR3 in DNA: TGTGCCAGCAGCTTATGGGGAACTAATGAAAAACTGTTTTTT.

Many counts were recorded for this clonotype. The genes are TRBV7-9 and TRBJ2-3; D possibly corresponds to TRBD2 (6 bases). The CDR3 sequence is 14 residues long. Trimming removed 5 bases from V and 9 bases from J, with 18 bases in between. Germline CDR1 is SEHNR and CDR2 is FQNEAQ (reference sequence). The CDR3: CASSTRQRGETQYF. CDR3 DNA: TGTGCCAGCAGCACGAGACAGCGCGGGGAAACGCAGTATTTT.

With respect to this clonotype: A much larger clone is a single base away; this may be a read error. The genes are TRBV27 and TRBJ1-1, with a tentative D call TRBD1 (6 bases). Germline CDR1 and CDR2: MNHEY and SMNVEV (reference sequence). V lost 8 bases to trimming and J lost 3 bases, with 22 bases between them. The CDR3 contains 16 residues. CDR3 loop: CASGSIPQGGDTEAFF. Written as DNA, the CDR3 is TGTGCCAGCGGTTCAATCCCACAGGGAGGGGACACTGAAGCTTTCTTT.

In regard to this clonotype: A much larger clone lies one base from this, so it may be a read error. The chain combines TRBV28 with TRBJ2-5; either TRBD1 or TRBD2 may supply D (6 bases each). V was cut by 6 bases and J by 5 bases, with 19 bases left in between. Germline lookup yields CDR1 MDHEN and CDR2 SYDVKM. This CDR3 is 15 amino acids long. The CDR3 nucleotides read TGTGCCAGCAGACTACAGGGCCTCCGGGGGGAGACCCAGTACTTC. Protein sequence: CASRLQGLRGETQYF.

This clonotype was counted many times. V and J are TRBV3-1 and TRBJ2-3; 8 bases map to TRBD2. Germline values: CDR1 LGHDT, CDR2 YNNKEL (reference sequence). Germline trimming cut 1 base from V and 6 bases from J; bases unmatched to any gene: 18. The CDR3 has 19 residues. The CDR3 spells CASSQAFTPNSGVRDTQYF. The CDR3 coding sequence is TGTGCCAGCAGCCAAGCCTTCACCCCCAATAGCGGGGTACGGGATACGCAGTATTTT.

This clonotype has at least ten counts. The CDR3 here is CASSSGQVPGELFF. The CDR3 DNA sequence: TGTGCCAGCAGCTCGGGACAGGTCCCCGGGGAGCTGTTTTTT. The chain employs TRBV9 and TRBJ2-2, with 8 nucleotides matching TRBD1. V shed 4 bases and J 6 bases; nucleotides not matched to a gene: 5. CDR1 SGDLS and CDR2 YYNGEE come from the germline V gene. This CDR3 region has 14 residues.

This clonotype was seen repeatedly, ten times or more. V gene TRBV6-5 combines with J gene TRBJ1-1; D may be TRBD1 (5 bases). CDR1 MNHEY and CDR2 SVGAGI come from the germline V gene. The CDR3 length is 15 residues. V lost 0 bases and J lost 1, with 9 bases in between. The chain's CDR3 is CASSYSMGQNTEAFF. The DNA of the CDR3 is TGTGCCAGCAGTTACTCCATGGGGCAGAACACTGAAGCTTTCTTT.

This clonotype was counted at least ten times. The rearrangement joins TRBV7-9 to TRBJ1-3; tentative D call: TRBD1 (6 bases). From germline, CDR1 is SEHNR and CDR2 FQNEAQ (reference sequence). V lost 5 bases and J 1 base, leaving 15 bases between the germline ends. This CDR3 contains 16 residues. CDR3 loop: CASSPNTDRSGNTIYF. CDR3 in DNA: TGTGCCAGCAGCCCAAACACGGACAGATCTGGAAACACCATATATTTT. The full variable domain, its missing parts supplied by reference TRBV7-9 and TRBJ1-3, is DTGVSQNPRHKITKRGQNVTFRCDPISEHNRLYWYRQTLGQGPEFLTYFQNEAQLEKSRLLSDRFSAERPKGSFSTLEIQRTEQGDSAMYLCASSPNTDRSGNTIYFGEGSWLTVV.

This clonotype was seen many times. The chain combines TRBV20-1 with TRBJ2-2; TRBD2 aligns across 7 bases. Germline values: CDR1 DFQATT, CDR2 SNEGSKA (reference sequence). The V segment lost 5 bases and the J segment 6 bases; nucleotides outside the gene matches: 3. The CDR3 runs to 12 residues. The CDR3 DNA reads as TGCAGTGCTCGTAGCGGGTCCGGGGAGCTGTTTTTT. It codes for CSARSGSGELFF.

This clonotype was detected many times. The chain employs TRBV7-6 and TRBJ1-3; D ambiguous. V lost 4 bases and J lost 0, with 10 bases in between. The CDR3 is 15 amino acids. The germline V gene has CDR1 SGHVS and CDR2 FNYEAQ. CDR3 region: CASSSNPSSGNTIYF. The CDR3 nucleotides read TGTGCCAGCAGCTCCAACCCGAGCTCTGGAAACACCATATATTTT.

This clonotype turned up a few times. The CDR3 loop is CASSQGTSGSNEQFF. The DNA for the CDR3 is TGCGCCAGCAGCCAAGGGACTAGCGGGAGTAATGAGCAGTTCTTC. The chain has TRBV4-3 and TRBJ2-1; 13 bases are shared with TRBD2. J lost 7 bases, V lost 1 base, and 1 base had no gene match. Looked up from germline, CDR1 is LGHNA and CDR2 is YSLEER. The CDR3 runs 15 residues.

This sequence joins TRBV24-1 and TRBJ2-2; 7 bases align to TRBD2. Per the germline V gene, CDR1 is KGHDR and CDR2 is SFDVKD. Germline trimming cut 5 bases from V and 7 bases from J; bases unmatched to any gene: 6. This CDR3 region has 14 residues. This chain's CDR3 is CATSAGGDGGELFF. DNA of the CDR3: TGTGCCACCAGTGCGGGGGGTGACGGCGGGGAGCTGTTTTTT.

Details on this clonotype: This sequence may be a read error, since a much larger clone differs from it by one base. The J gene is TRBJ2-7, the V gene TRBV4-1; the D gene is possibly TRBD2 (5 bases). CDR3 length: 13 residues. Germline V gene sequence: CDR1 MGHRA, CDR2 YSYEKL. In DNA form, the CDR3 reads TGCACCAGCAGCCCCAGTCACGGGGAGGAGCAGTACTTC. This gives the protein CTSSPSHGEEQYF.